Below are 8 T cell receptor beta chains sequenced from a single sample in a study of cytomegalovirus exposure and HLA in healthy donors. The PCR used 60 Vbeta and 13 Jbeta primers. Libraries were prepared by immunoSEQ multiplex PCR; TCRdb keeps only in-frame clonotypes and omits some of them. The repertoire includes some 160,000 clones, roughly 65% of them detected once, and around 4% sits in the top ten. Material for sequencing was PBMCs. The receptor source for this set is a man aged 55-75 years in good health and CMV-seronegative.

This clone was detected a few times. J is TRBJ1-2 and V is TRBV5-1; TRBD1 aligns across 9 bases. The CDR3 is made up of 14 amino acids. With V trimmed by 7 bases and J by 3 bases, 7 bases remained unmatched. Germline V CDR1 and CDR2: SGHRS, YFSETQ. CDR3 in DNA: TGCGCCAGCTCCCGGACAGGGGTCCACTATGGCTACACCTTC. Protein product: CASSRTGVHYGYTF.

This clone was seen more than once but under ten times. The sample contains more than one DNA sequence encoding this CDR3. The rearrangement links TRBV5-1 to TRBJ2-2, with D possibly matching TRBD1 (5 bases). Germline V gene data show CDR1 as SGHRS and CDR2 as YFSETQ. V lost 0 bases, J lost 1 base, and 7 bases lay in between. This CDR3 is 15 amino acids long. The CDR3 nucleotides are TGCGCCAGCAGCTTGGGACAGCTGAACACCGGGGAGCTGTTTTTT. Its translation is CASSLGQLNTGELFF.

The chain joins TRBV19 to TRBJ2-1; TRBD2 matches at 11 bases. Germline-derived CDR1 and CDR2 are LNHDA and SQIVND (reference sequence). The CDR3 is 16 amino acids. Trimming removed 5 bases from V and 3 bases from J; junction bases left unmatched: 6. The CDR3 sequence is CASSVTGLAGYNEQFF. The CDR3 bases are TGTGCCAGTAGTGTCACAGGACTAGCGGGCTACAATGAGCAGTTCTTC.

The CDR3 region is CASSLPAGGVNIQYF. CDR3 nucleotides: TGCGCCAGCAGCCTACCGGCGGGAGGGGTGAACATTCAGTACTTC. This rearrangement joins TRBV5-1 to TRBJ2-4; 9 nucleotides agree with TRBD2. This CDR3 has 15 amino acids. The germline gives CDR1 SGHRS, CDR2 YFSETQ. Trimming took 4 bases from V and 7 from J; bases not matched to a gene: 9.

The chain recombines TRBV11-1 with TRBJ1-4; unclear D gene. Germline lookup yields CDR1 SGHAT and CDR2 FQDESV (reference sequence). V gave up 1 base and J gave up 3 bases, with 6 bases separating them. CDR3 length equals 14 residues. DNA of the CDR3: TGTGCCAGCAGCTTAGAGGCGGCTAATGAAAAACTGTTTTTT. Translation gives CASSLEAANEKLFF. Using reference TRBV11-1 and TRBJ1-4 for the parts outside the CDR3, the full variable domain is EAEVAQSPRYKITEKSQAVAFWCDPISGHATLYWYRQILGQGPELLVQFQDESVVDDSQLPKDRFSAERLKGVDSTLKIQPAELGDSAMYLCASSLEAANEKLFFGSGTQLSVL.

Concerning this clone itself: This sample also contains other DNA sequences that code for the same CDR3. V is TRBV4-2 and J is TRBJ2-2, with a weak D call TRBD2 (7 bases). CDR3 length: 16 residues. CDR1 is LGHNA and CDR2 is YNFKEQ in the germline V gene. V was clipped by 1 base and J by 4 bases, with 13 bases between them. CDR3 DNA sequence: TGTGCCAGCAGCCAAGCGCGGGGAGGGGGCACCGGGGAGCTGTTTTTT. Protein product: CASSQARGGGTGELFF.

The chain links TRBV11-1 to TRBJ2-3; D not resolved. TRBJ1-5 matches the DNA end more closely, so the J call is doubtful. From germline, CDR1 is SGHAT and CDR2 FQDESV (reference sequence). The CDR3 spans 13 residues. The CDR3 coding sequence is TGTGCCAGCAGCTACTCAGCGGGAGGGCTTCAGCATTTT. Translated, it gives CASSYSAGGLQHF.

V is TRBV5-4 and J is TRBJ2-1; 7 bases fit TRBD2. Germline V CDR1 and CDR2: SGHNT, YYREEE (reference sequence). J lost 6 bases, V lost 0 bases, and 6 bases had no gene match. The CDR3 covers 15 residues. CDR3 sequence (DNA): TGTGCCAGCAGCTTGGATTTGGTAGCGGGCAATGAGCAGTTCTTC. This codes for CASSLDLVAGNEQFF.